Listed below are T cell receptor beta chains from one sample, sequenced in a study of blood T cell repertoires in COVID-19. Data came from immunoSEQ multiplex PCR; TCRdb stores just in-frame clones and leaves some out. The sample includes 150,000 to 200,000 clones, nearly 90% seen only once; the top ten take approximately 0.62%. The material sequenced was peripheral blood. Receptors were obtained from a man aged 45-65 years with acute or convalescent COVID-19. Each CDR3 is given with its conserved first and last residue. The order of the fields is CDR3 length, V gene, J gene, clone size, D gene, CDR3 DNA, CDR3 protein. A D gene is named only where the DNA matches it firmly. For some rows the clone size is stated as once, few or many, or as a class when expanded; others skip it.

cdr3_length: 13; v_call: TRBV9; j_call: TRBJ1-2; clone_size: once; d_call: TRBD1; cdr3_nt: TGTGCCAGCAGCACCGGGACAGCCCATGGCTACACCTTC; cdr3_aa: CASSTGTAHGYTF
cdr3_length: 14; v_call: TRBV27; j_call: TRBJ1-2; clone_size: NA; d_call: TRBD1; cdr3_nt: TGTGCCAGCAGTTTAAGGGGACAGGGGACCAGCTACACCTTC; cdr3_aa: CASSLRGQGTSYTF
cdr3_length: 14; v_call: TRBV6-1; j_call: TRBJ1-2; clone_size: NA; d_call: TRBD1; cdr3_nt: TGTGCCAGCAGTGAGAAAGGGACAGGGGGCGCAATAACCTTC; cdr3_aa: CASSEKGTGGAITF
cdr3_length: 14; v_call: TRBV30; j_call: TRBJ1-5; clone_size: NA; d_call: NA; cdr3_nt: TGTGCCTGGAACTCAGGGACAAGCGATCAGCCCCAGCATTTT; cdr3_aa: CAWNSGTSDQPQHF
cdr3_length: 15; v_call: TRBV3-1/TRBV3-2; j_call: TRBJ2-6; clone_size: NA; d_call: NA; cdr3_nt: TGTGCCAGCAGCCAAGACCTATCTGGGGCCAACGTCCTGACTTTC; cdr3_aa: CASSQDLSGANVLTF
cdr3_length: 17; v_call: TRBV7-9; j_call: TRBJ1-5; clone_size: NA; d_call: TRBD1; cdr3_nt: TGTGCCAGCAGCAGAGGAGCGGGGACAGGGGACAATCAGCCCCAGCATTTT; cdr3_aa: CASSRGAGTGDNQPQHF
cdr3_length: 12; v_call: TRBV10-1; j_call: TRBJ2-7; clone_size: many; d_call: TRBD1; cdr3_nt: TGCGCCAGCAGTTCGACAGGGCGGGAGCAGTACTTC; cdr3_aa: CASSSTGREQYF
cdr3_length: 14; v_call: TRBV28; j_call: TRBJ1-5; clone_size: NA; d_call: NA; cdr3_nt: TGTGCCAGCAGCTGGGGGAGGGCAGACCAGCCCCAGCATTTT; cdr3_aa: CASSWGRADQPQHF
cdr3_length: 14; v_call: TRBV18; j_call: TRBJ1-4; clone_size: NA; d_call: NA; cdr3_nt: TGTGCCAGCTCACCGAGCCAAACTAATGAAAAACTGTTTTTT; cdr3_aa: CASSPSQTNEKLFF
cdr3_length: 15; v_call: TRBV5-1; j_call: TRBJ2-4; clone_size: NA; d_call: NA; cdr3_nt: TGCGCCAGCAGCCGGGGTTCGGGAAACCAAAACATTCAGTACTTC; cdr3_aa: CASSRGSGNQNIQYF
cdr3_length: 19; v_call: TRBV4-1; j_call: TRBJ2-1; clone_size: NA; d_call: TRBD2; cdr3_nt: TGCGCCAGCAGCCAAGTCCCGCGGACTAGCGGGATAACCTACAATGAGCAGTTCTTC; cdr3_aa: CASSQVPRTSGITYNEQFF
cdr3_length: 13; v_call: TRBV6-5; j_call: TRBJ2-5; clone_size: NA; d_call: NA; cdr3_nt: TGTGCCAGCCGACAGGAGCATCAAGAGACCCAGTACTTC; cdr3_aa: CASRQEHQETQYF
cdr3_length: 16; v_call: TRBV6-2/TRBV6-3; j_call: TRBJ1-6; clone_size: NA; d_call: NA; cdr3_nt: TGTGCCAGCAGCATCCCCAGGGCCGGTCCAAGATCACCCCTCCACTTT; cdr3_aa: CASSIPRAGPRSPLHF
cdr3_length: 13; v_call: TRBV28; j_call: TRBJ1-4; clone_size: NA; d_call: NA; cdr3_nt: TGTGCCAGCCTACCCGGGACAAGAGAAAAACTGTTTTTT; cdr3_aa: CASLPGTREKLFF
cdr3_length: 17; v_call: TRBV3-1/TRBV3-2; j_call: TRBJ2-5; clone_size: NA; d_call: TRBD2; cdr3_nt: TGTGCCAGCAGCCAAACCACACTAGCGGGGACTCAAGAGACCCATTACTTC; cdr3_aa: CASSQTTLAGTQETHYF
cdr3_length: 16; v_call: TRBV19; j_call: TRBJ2-1; clone_size: NA; d_call: TRBD2; cdr3_nt: TGTGCCACCTCTCGGGGGTCTAGCGGGGCCTACAATGAGCAGTTCTTC; cdr3_aa: CATSRGSSGAYNEQFF
cdr3_length: 16; v_call: TRBV5-1; j_call: TRBJ2-1; clone_size: NA; d_call: TRBD1; cdr3_nt: TGCGCCAGCAGCGACCCCCCGGACAGGGAAGTCAATGAGCAGTTCTTC; cdr3_aa: CASSDPPDREVNEQFF
cdr3_length: 12; v_call: TRBV29-1; j_call: TRBJ1-1; clone_size: NA; d_call: NA; cdr3_nt: TGCAGCGTGGCAGGGCTGAACACTGAAGCTTTCTTT; cdr3_aa: CSVAGLNTEAFF
cdr3_length: 13; v_call: TRBV14; j_call: TRBJ1-2; clone_size: NA; d_call: TRBD1; cdr3_nt: TGTGCCAGCAGCCTAACCGGGACAGGGGGCTACACCTTC; cdr3_aa: CASSLTGTGGYTF
cdr3_length: 17; v_call: TRBV19; j_call: TRBJ2-1; clone_size: NA; d_call: TRBD2; cdr3_nt: TGTGCCAGTAGTATCTTCCCACTAGCGGGAGTCGACCATGAGCAGTTCTTC; cdr3_aa: CASSIFPLAGVDHEQFF
cdr3_length: 16; v_call: TRBV3-1/TRBV3-2; j_call: TRBJ2-4; clone_size: NA; d_call: NA; cdr3_nt: TGTGCCAGCAGCCAAGGGACAAAAGTAGCCAAAAACATTCAGTACTTC; cdr3_aa: CASSQGTKVAKNIQYF
cdr3_length: 14; v_call: TRBV7-9; j_call: TRBJ1-4; clone_size: once; d_call: NA; cdr3_nt: TGTGCCAGCAGCTTAGGCCAGGGGAATGAAAAACTGTTTTTT; cdr3_aa: CASSLGQGNEKLFF
cdr3_length: 19; v_call: TRBV19; j_call: TRBJ2-2; clone_size: NA; d_call: TRBD2; cdr3_nt: TGTGCCAGTAGTATCCGTATGACTAGCGGGGGTACGAACACCGGGGAGCTGTTTTTT; cdr3_aa: CASSIRMTSGGTNTGELFF
cdr3_length: 16; v_call: TRBV4-1; j_call: TRBJ1-5; clone_size: once; d_call: TRBD1; cdr3_nt: TGCGCCAGCAGCCAAGAGCCGGGACAGAGGAATCAGCCCCAGCATTTT; cdr3_aa: CASSQEPGQRNQPQHF
cdr3_length: 15; v_call: TRBV18; j_call: TRBJ2-3; clone_size: NA; d_call: NA; cdr3_nt: TGTGCCAGCTCACCAGGGCAGAGTCCTGTGGATACGCAGTATTTT; cdr3_aa: CASSPGQSPVDTQYF
cdr3_length: 15; v_call: TRBV11-1; j_call: TRBJ2-5; clone_size: NA; d_call: TRBD2; cdr3_nt: TGTGCCAGCAGCTTCGCCGGACTAGCCCAAGAGACCCAGTACTTC; cdr3_aa: CASSFAGLAQETQYF
cdr3_length: 13; v_call: TRBV11-3; j_call: TRBJ2-5; clone_size: NA; d_call: NA; cdr3_nt: TGTGCCAGCAGCGCAGGGGGGCAAGAGACCCAGTACTTC; cdr3_aa: CASSAGGQETQYF
cdr3_length: 13; v_call: TRBV5-1; j_call: TRBJ2-3; clone_size: NA; d_call: NA; cdr3_nt: TGCGCCAGCAGCTCCCTAGACGCAGATACGCAGTATTTT; cdr3_aa: CASSSLDADTQYF
cdr3_length: 14; v_call: TRBV19; j_call: TRBJ1-4; clone_size: NA; d_call: TRBD1; cdr3_nt: TGTGCCAGTAGTAGGGACAGGACTAATGAAAAACTGTTTTTT; cdr3_aa: CASSRDRTNEKLFF
cdr3_length: 15; v_call: TRBV6-5; j_call: TRBJ2-1; clone_size: NA; d_call: TRBD2; cdr3_nt: TGTGCCAGCAGGGGGGTGGGAGCGGGAGCTGTAGAGCAGTTCTTC; cdr3_aa: CASRGVGAGAVEQFF
cdr3_length: 15; v_call: TRBV18; j_call: TRBJ2-1; clone_size: NA; d_call: TRBD2; cdr3_nt: TGTGCCAGCTCAAGTACTAGCGGGAGTGTGGATGAGCAGTTCTTC; cdr3_aa: CASSSTSGSVDEQFF
cdr3_length: 13; v_call: TRBV19; j_call: TRBJ2-1; clone_size: NA; d_call: NA; cdr3_nt: TGTGCCAGTAGTATAGACCCTAGGAATGAGCAGTTCTTC; cdr3_aa: CASSIDPRNEQFF
cdr3_length: 13; v_call: TRBV7-9; j_call: TRBJ1-3; clone_size: NA; d_call: NA; cdr3_nt: TGTGCCAGCAGCGGGGGGTCTGGAAACACCATATATTTT; cdr3_aa: CASSGGSGNTIYF
cdr3_length: 14; v_call: TRBV28; j_call: TRBJ1-6; clone_size: NA; d_call: NA; cdr3_nt: TGTGCCAGCCAAACAGGGAACTATAATTCACCCCTCCACTTT; cdr3_aa: CASQTGNYNSPLHF
cdr3_length: 16; v_call: TRBV5-1; j_call: TRBJ1-3; clone_size: NA; d_call: TRBD1; cdr3_nt: TGCGCCAGCAGCGTTAAGGGACAGAGCTCTGGAAACACCATATATTTT; cdr3_aa: CASSVKGQSSGNTIYF
cdr3_length: 15; v_call: TRBV11-2; j_call: TRBJ2-4; clone_size: once; d_call: NA; cdr3_nt: TGTGCCAGCAGCTTAGTTGCGGGGATCAAAAACATTCAGTACTTC; cdr3_aa: CASSLVAGIKNIQYF
cdr3_length: 16; v_call: TRBV30; j_call: TRBJ1-6; clone_size: once; d_call: NA; cdr3_nt: TGTGCCTGGAGTGTACCCTCTAAAACGAGGAGTTCACCCCTCCACTTT; cdr3_aa: CAWSVPSKTRSSPLHF
cdr3_length: 15; v_call: TRBV6-5; j_call: TRBJ1-1; clone_size: NA; d_call: NA; cdr3_nt: TGTGCCACCAAACAGGGATTCACAATGAACACTGAAGCTTTCTTT; cdr3_aa: CATKQGFTMNTEAFF
cdr3_length: 17; v_call: TRBV19; j_call: TRBJ1-5; clone_size: NA; d_call: TRBD1; cdr3_nt: TGTGCCAGCCGTGGGACAGGCGGGACTTATAGCAATCAGCCCCAGCATTTT; cdr3_aa: CASRGTGGTYSNQPQHF
cdr3_length: 15; v_call: TRBV18; j_call: TRBJ1-5; clone_size: NA; d_call: TRBD1; cdr3_nt: TGTGCCAGCTCAATCACCGGGACAGGGGATCAGCCCCAGCATTTT; cdr3_aa: CASSITGTGDQPQHF
cdr3_length: 14; v_call: TRBV11-3; j_call: TRBJ2-3; clone_size: NA; d_call: TRBD1; cdr3_nt: TGTGCCAGCAGCTCCCAGGGACAGGGGGGCACGCAGTATTTT; cdr3_aa: CASSSQGQGGTQYF